Presented here are 27 T cell receptor beta chains from one specimen sequenced in a study of CD8+CD57+ T cells in acquired aplastic anemia. TCR beta VDJ combinations and CDR3 sequences were profiled from genomic DNA. Each CDR3 protein gets one entry after TCRdb re-called the reads with MiXCR. This repertoire shows some 120,000 distinct CDR3 sequences, over 30% found once; its top ten account for roughly 2.7%. Patients selected for sequencing had displayed CD8+CD57+ cell expansion by flow cytometry. The sequencing input was sorted CD4+, CD8+, or CD8+CD57+ T cells (not recorded which) from PBMCs. Source of these receptors: a human donor with aplastic anemia.

There are many counts of this clonotype. The V call is TRBV20-1, the J call TRBJ1-4; D gene ambiguous. The CDR3 length is 13 residues. V lost 5 bases, J lost 6 bases, and 13 bases lay in between. Per germline, CDR1 DFQATT and CDR2 SNEGSKA (reference sequence). The CDR3 DNA reads as TGCAGTGCTTTCCAGGTCCGGGATGAAAAACTGTTTTTT. It yields the protein CSAFQVRDEKLFF.

This clonotype occurred once. This sequence joins TRBV11-1 and TRBJ1-1; a weak D match, TRBD1 (5 bases). The ends were cut back, 5 bases at V and 4 bases at J, with 20 bases in the middle. The CDR3 consists of 16 residues. Germline-derived CDR1 and CDR2 are SGHAT and FQDESV (reference sequence). As DNA, the CDR3 is TGTGCCAGCAGCCCAGATACCGACAGCTTGAGCACTGAAGCTTTCTTT. The encoded protein is CASSPDTDSLSTEAFF.

For this clonotype: One base away lies a much larger clone, so this may be a sequencing read error. The chain employs TRBV5-5 and TRBJ1-2; 10 bases map to TRBD1. This CDR3 has 16 residues. Germline V gene lookup returns CDR1 SGHKS and CDR2 YYEKEE (reference sequence). The CDR3 is CASSLGGDRGNYGYAF. The CDR3 coding sequence is TGTGCCAGCAGCTTGGGAGGGGACAGGGGAAACTATGGCTACGCCTTC.

The chain combines TRBV5-5 with TRBJ1-2; the D gene is possibly TRBD1 (6 bases). V shed 4 bases and J shed 0 bases, with 13 bases lying between them. CDR3 size: 15 residues. CDR1 and CDR2 from the germline V gene are SGHKS and YYEKEE (reference sequence). The CDR3 spells CASSQRGPANYGYTF. The CDR3 DNA reads TGTGCCAGCAGCCAGCGGGGGCCAGCTAACTATGGCTACACCTTC. Full variable domain (outside the CDR3, taken from reference TRBV5-5 and TRBJ1-2): DAGVTQSPTHLIKTRGQQVTLRCSPISGHKSVSWYQQVLGQGPQFIFQYYEKEERGRGNFPDRFSARQFPNYSSELNVNALLLGDSALYLCASSQRGPANYGYTFGSGTRLTVV.

This clonotype showed up many times. J is TRBJ1-1 and V is TRBV6-5, with TRBD1 identical over 7 bases. Germline V CDR1 and CDR2: MNHEY, SVGAGI. Trimming cost V 0 bases and J 3 bases; bases outside gene matches: 7. This CDR3 contains 16 residues. The DNA for the CDR3 is TGTGCCAGCAGTTACTCAAGGGGGCGCGTCGACACTGAAGCTTTCTTT. Residues: CASSYSRGRVDTEAFF.

This chain links TRBV4-1 with TRBJ2-5; 10 nucleotides line up with TRBD2. Trimming took 0 bases from V and 3 from J; bases not matched to a gene: 10. Germline CDR1 is MGHRA and CDR2 is YSYEKL. This CDR3 contains 18 residues. CDR3 DNA: TGCGCCAGCAGCCAAGACCAGACCCGGACTAGCGGAAAAGAGACCCAGTACTTC. It codes for CASSQDQTRTSGKETQYF.

The sample holds many counts of this clonotype. This chain joins TRBV3-1 and TRBJ2-3, with D possibly being TRBD1 (5 bases). Looked up from germline, CDR1 is LGHDT and CDR2 is YNNKEL (reference sequence). This CDR3 has 13 residues. Trimming took 4 bases from V and 6 from J, leaving 11 bases between them. The CDR3 DNA is TGTGCCAGCAGCCCCGTGTCAGGGGATACGCAGTATTTT. Protein: CASSPVSGDTQYF.

About this clonotype: With a much larger clone just one base away, this may be a read error. The gene calls are TRBV5-4 and TRBJ2-5; maybe TRBD2 (5 bases). V gave up 0 bases and J gave up 0 bases, with 12 bases separating them. This CDR3 has 16 amino acids. Germline V lookup: CDR1 SGHNT, CDR2 YYREEE (reference sequence). The CDR3, as DNA: TGTGCCAGCAGCTTGGGTCGGGGTGGGAACCAAGAGACCCAGTACTTC. Protein: CASSLGRGGNQETQYF. Full variable domain (rest looked up from reference TRBV5-4 and TRBJ2-5): ETGVTQSPTHLIKTRGQQVTLRCSSQSGHNTVSWYQQALGQGPQFIFQYYREEENGRGNFPPRFSGLQFPNYSSELNVNALELDDSALYLCASSLGRGGNQETQYFGPGTRLLVL.

In this sample, this clonotype turned up many times. This chain's CDR3 is CASSLIPGTDTQYF. CDR3 in DNA: TGTGCCAGCAGTTTAATTCCCGGCACAGATACGCAGTATTTT. J is TRBJ2-3 and V is TRBV27; D remains unclear. The CDR3 has 14 amino acids. The germline V and J ends were trimmed by 2 bases and 1 base, with 7 bases remaining between them. The germline CDR1 and CDR2 sequences are MNHEY and SMNVEV (reference sequence).

The chain couples TRBV7-3 to TRBJ2-7; D may correspond to TRBD1 or TRBD2 (5 bases each). The germline V gene has CDR1 SGHTA and CDR2 FQGTGA. The ends were cut back, 5 bases at V and 2 bases at J, with 16 bases in the middle. The CDR3 length is 15 residues. In DNA, the CDR3 is TGTGCCAGCAGCCCAACCGGGACGAGTCCCTACGAGCAGTACTTC. Translation gives CASSPTGTSPYEQYF.

This sequence joins TRBV5-8 and TRBJ2-7, with TRBD1 matching 10 bases. Trimming cost V 4 bases and J 6 bases; bases outside gene matches: 10. This CDR3 region has 15 residues. Germline CDR1 and CDR2: SGHTS and YDEGEE. The CDR3 region has the DNA TGTGCCAGCAGCCTGTCGAGAGGACAGGGGGTCGAGCAGTACTTC. Its protein product is CASSLSRGQGVEQYF.

This clonotype was seen many times. The chain carries TRBV20-1 and TRBJ1-2; D is ambiguous. In germline, CDR1 is DFQATT, CDR2 SNEGSKA (reference sequence). Trimming left V 2 bases short and J 5 bases short, with 6 bases between. The CDR3 is 11 amino acids. The CDR3 nucleotides are TGCAGTGCTAGACCAAGATATGGCTACACCTTC. Amino acids: CSARPRYGYTF.

Many counts were recorded for this clonotype. The J gene is TRBJ2-5, the V gene TRBV20-1, with 9 bases fitting TRBD2. V was pared by 5 bases and J by 4 bases, with 5 bases of the junction left unmatched. This CDR3 has 13 amino acids. Germline loops: CDR1 DFQATT, CDR2 SNEGSKA (reference sequence). The chain's CDR3 is CSADLAGSETQYF. Here the CDR3 DNA reads TGCAGTGCTGATCTAGCGGGATCAGAGACCCAGTACTTC.

This clonotype was picked up many times. The V call is TRBV6-1, the J call TRBJ1-6; 9 bases are a match to TRBD1. V dropped 6 bases and J dropped 7; count of bases not matched to a gene: 7. The length of the CDR3 is 15 residues. Germline CDR1 is MNHNS and CDR2 is SASEGT. The CDR3 region has the DNA TGTGCCAGCAGGAGCTACAGGGGGCGAAATTCACCCCTCCACTTT. Residues: CASRSYRGRNSPLHF.

Ten or more counts support this clonotype. This rearrangement joins TRBV11-2 to TRBJ1-6; D remains unclear. The CDR3 runs 15 residues. With 5 bases removed from V and 7 bases from J, the gap between germline ends came to 15 bases. Germline CDR1 is SGHAT and CDR2 is FQNNGV. The CDR3 loop reads CASSPGILGNSPLHF. In nucleotides, the CDR3 is TGTGCCAGCAGCCCGGGGATCCTAGGGAATTCACCCCTCCACTTT.

The chain links TRBV15 to TRBJ2-7, with D possibly being TRBD1 (5 bases). The ends were cut back, 4 bases at V and 1 base at J, with 5 bases in the middle. The CDR3 has 12 amino acids. CDR1 is LNHNV and CDR2 is YYDKDF in the germline V gene (reference sequence). CDR3 coding DNA: TGTGCCACCAGCACAGGGTCCTACGAGCAGTACTTC. It encodes CATSTGSYEQYF.

The sample holds many counts of this clonotype. V usage is TRBV12-3 or TRBV12-4 and J usage is TRBJ2-7, with D hard to call. This CDR3 comprises 13 residues. V was shortened by 2 bases and J by 6 bases, with 11 bases between the two germline ends. The CDR3 DNA follows: TGTGCCAGCAGTTTAACTGACACCAGCGAGCAGTACGTC. This translates into CASSLTDTSEQYV.

This clonotype was counted many times. The rearrangement joins TRBV19 to TRBJ1-5, with D unclear. The CDR3 loop spans 14 amino acids. The V end lost 4 bases, the J end lost 5 bases, and 12 bases lay between the germline ends. CDR1 is LNHDA, CDR2 SQIVND, per germline (reference sequence). The CDR3 sequence: CASSTPGSDQPQHF. CDR3 nucleotide sequence: TGTGCCAGTAGTACCCCGGGATCCGATCAGCCCCAGCATTTT.

The CDR3 region has the DNA TGTGCCAGCAGGGAGCTTGTACAGGCTAATAGCAATCAGCCCCAGCATTTT. Translated: CASRELVQANSNQPQHF. This chain joins TRBV2 and TRBJ1-5, with D possibly being TRBD1 (5 bases). CDR1 and CDR2 from the germline V gene are SNHLY and FYNNEI. The CDR3 totals 17 residues. Between the trimmed V and J ends, which lost 6 bases and 0 bases, there was a span of 18 bases.

The chain links TRBV11-1 to TRBJ2-7; 10 bases are shared with TRBD2. The germline gives CDR1 SGHAT, CDR2 FQDESV (reference sequence). Trimming cost V 4 bases and J 7 bases; bases outside gene matches: 13. CDR3 length equals 16 residues. CDR3 sequence reads: CASSYRTSGNVMEQYV. The CDR3 DNA reads TGTGCCAGCAGCTATAGGACTAGCGGAAATGTAATGGAGCAGTACGTC.

This clonotype was observed a handful of times. CDR3 loop: CASSSQTPGYTF. In DNA, the CDR3 is TGTGCCAGCAGTTCCCAAACCCCTGGCTACACCTTC. The chain employs TRBV2 and TRBJ1-2; no firm D call. With 5 bases removed from V and 7 bases from J, the gap between germline ends came to 11 bases. CDR3 size: 12 residues. In germline, CDR1 is SNHLY, CDR2 FYNNEI. The full variable domain, completed using reference TRBV2 and TRBJ1-2, is EPEVTQTPSHQVTQMGQEVILRCVPISNHLYFYWYRQILGQKVEFLVSFYNNEISEKSEIFDDQFSVERPDGSNFTLKIRSTKLEDSAMYFCASSSQTPGYTFGSGTRLTVV.

In this sample, this clonotype turned up many times. CDR3 sequence reads: CATSTGQGNVGELFF. The CDR3 nucleotides are TGTGCCACCAGCACCGGACAGGGGAACGTCGGGGAGCTGTTTTTT. The chain is built from TRBV15 and TRBJ2-2; 9 nucleotides align to TRBD1. The CDR3 loop spans 15 amino acids. The trim removed 4 bases at V and 7 bases at J, leaving 7 bases unmatched. The germline V gene encodes CDR1 LNHNV and CDR2 YYDKDF (reference sequence).

The CDR3 is CASSVLRGLSNSPLHF. The CDR3 region has the DNA TGTGCCAGCAGTGTGCTCCGGGGCCTGAGTAATTCACCCCTCCACTTT. V gene TRBV25-1 combines with J gene TRBJ1-6; D possibly corresponds to TRBD1 (5 bases). This CDR3 region has 16 residues. The V and J ends lost 4 bases and 6 bases respectively, with 16 bases between them. CDR1 and CDR2 (germline): MGHDK, SYGVNS. Looking up the rest from reference TRBV25-1 and TRBJ1-6 gives the full variable domain: EADIYQTPRYLVIGTGKKITLECSQTMGHDKMYWYQQDPGMELHLIHYSYGVNSTEKGDLSSESTVSRIRTEHFPLTLESARPSHTSQYLCASSVLRGLSNSPLHFGNGTRLTVT.

Ten or more counts support this clonotype. The V call is TRBV3-1, the J call TRBJ1-5; D is ambiguous. Germline V gene data show CDR1 as LGHDT and CDR2 as YNNKEL (reference sequence). This CDR3 comprises 15 residues. The V end lost 1 base, the J end lost 3 bases, and 10 bases lay between the germline ends. In nucleotides, the CDR3 is TGTGCCAGCAGCCAAGTGTACGGGAACAATCAGCCCCAGCATTTT. Its translation: CASSQVYGNNQPQHF.

The chain links TRBV10-2 to TRBJ1-1, with D tentatively TRBD1 (5 bases). With 10 bases removed from V and 2 bases from J, the gap between germline ends came to 17 bases. Per germline, CDR1 WSHSY and CDR2 SAAADI. The CDR3 spans 14 residues. The CDR3 DNA is TGCGCCACTACGGGGACGATCTTTAACACTGAAGCTTTCTTT. Its translation is CATTGTIFNTEAFF.

At least ten counts were recorded for this clonotype. This sequence joins TRBV10-3 and TRBJ2-2, with D perhaps matching TRBD1 (6 bases). V gave up 8 bases and J gave up 6 bases, with 13 bases separating them. Germline CDR1 ENHRY, CDR2 SYGVKD. The CDR3 runs to 13 residues. In DNA form, the CDR3 reads TGTGCCATCGGTGGAGAGGGGGCCGGGGAGCTGTTTTTT. Translated: CAIGGEGAGELFF.

With regard to this clonotype: One end of the junction does not line up with germline, which may come from a read error. This chain connects TRBV2 to TRBJ1-6, with D perhaps TRBD1 (5 bases). Germline assignment: CDR1 SNHLY and CDR2 FYNNEI. This CDR3 is 12 amino acids long. As DNA, the CDR3 is TGTGCCGTTGGGGGGGAAAATTCAGCCCTCCACTTT. Amino acid sequence: CAVGGENSALHF.